This is a list of T cell receptor beta chains from one sample in a study of blood T cell repertoires in COVID-19. Sequencing used immunoSEQ multiplex PCR; TCRdb keeps in-frame clones, though not all of them. The repertoire holds approximately 220,000 clones, around 82% seen once, with 3% to 4.5% in the top ten. The sample was PBMCs or T cells enriched from blood (not recorded which). These receptors all stem from a woman aged 40 to 49 who had been exposed to COVID-19. CDR3s include the opening cysteine and the closing phenylalanine or tryptophan. Fields, in order: J gene, V gene, CDR3 protein.

TRBJ2-5 TRBV5-6 CASSSPGKETQYF
TRBJ2-2 TRBV5-1 CASSGTGFTGELFF
TRBJ1-4 TRBV6-5 CASRMGQFNEKLFF
TRBJ1-2 TRBV28 CASSLLDRSYTF
TRBJ2-7 TRBV5-8 CASSFGTSGGPYF
TRBJ2-3 TRBV2 CASSVLGGASTDTQYF
TRBJ1-6 TRBV6-5 CASSRGTVNNSPLHF
TRBJ1-5 TRBV5-1 CASSLGDRGGSQPQHF
TRBJ2-1 TRBV4-1 CASSQFNNEQFF
TRBJ1-2 TRBV3-1/TRBV3-2 CASSHTTGGRGYTF
TRBJ2-3 TRBV24-1 CATSALGTGGIDTQYF
TRBJ1-1 TRBV24-1 CATSDFYRVTEAFF
TRBJ2-1 TRBV18 CASSPSRHNEQFF
TRBJ1-1 TRBV19 CASSLRGGPNTEAFF
TRBJ2-4 TRBV2 CASSHPKNIQYF
TRBJ1-2 TRBV9 CASSVGTAYGYTF
TRBJ2-3 TRBV4-3 CASSQSGVRTDTQYF
TRBJ1-2 TRBV2 CASSSRTTFNYGYTF
TRBJ1-1 TRBV6-5 CASSYSETGSTEAFF
TRBJ2-2 TRBV12-5 CASGLGQWELFF